The source of this T cell receptor (beta chain) is a study of T cell responses to AZD1222 COVID-19 vaccine (dated by TCRdb to 2020 to 2022). Some background on the complete study: AZD1222 recipients with second doses at about 4 weeks or about 12 weeks were pooled, because spike-specific TCR depth and breadth did not differ between schedules. TCR sequencing was performed for 233 trial participants, of whom about 200 were given two doses of AZD1222 and around 26 were given two doses of MenACWY control vaccine. Enrollment into the trials was organized by age into subgroups of 18-55, 56-69 and 70-plus years, and those subgroups contained roughly 140, 27 and 60 TCR-sequenced participants, respectively.

Worth noting for this clone: Its antigen target is currently unknown. Base quality data are lacking; no much larger clone is found one base away.

General findings and caveats noted by the study authors: Participants were mostly white British, with more females than males. The authors suggested clonal diversity may have been underestimated. Spike-specific TCR breadth and depth rose significantly after two AZD1222 doses compared with day 0 and with MenACWY recipients. Only five to seven AZD1222 recipients were SARS-CoV-2 seropositive at baseline, limiting conclusions about previously exposed vaccinees. Nearly half of unique spike-specific TCRs reportedly recognized epitopes outside regions mutated in the B.1.351 and B.1.1.7 variants. The 56-69-year group was small, and its depth increase did not reach significance, likely because of low power. The vaccine-associated CD4 TCRs covered the entire spike protein, and the dominant responses fell in regions 160-218 and 743-854. No day 14 peak-response samples were available, so repertoires were characterized only after the peak T cell response.

The CDR3 regions of human TCRbeta chains were subjected to immunosequencing. In the source study's methods: Repertoire TCRs were matched against a reference library of SARS-CoV-2-specific TCRs generated with the MIRA antigen-specificity platform. Breadth was defined as the fraction of unique TCRs that were SARS-CoV-2-associated, and depth was defined as the fraction of total T cells that were SARS-CoV-2-associated. Using the MIRA data, every spike-specific TCR was mapped to the spike region that the TCR reacted to and assigned to either a CD4 or a CD8 class. Log10-transformed breadth and depth values were compared by one-way ANOVA with Sidak's multiple comparisons tests. In its TCRdb copy, this immuneACCESS table keeps in-frame sequences only and misses some clones. Where compared with another copy, unresolved V genes explain less than half of these, and the others have no known cause. The DNA gave D and trimming, while V, J and clone size come from that table. The sample data list some 150,000 clones, and about 90% of these were observed just once. The ten largest clones capture 4% to 6% of the sample.

The time point label, read with the paper, signifies: baseline before first vaccination. Samples from vaccinated people were obtained from the UK trials COV001 and COV002, which included a single-blind randomized controlled phase 2/3 trial of AZD1222 (ChAdOx1 nCoV-19) in healthy adults. For TCRbeta chain sequencing, PBMC samples from trial participants were taken at day 0 and at day 28 after the second dose. The specimen comprised peripheral blood, sampled on day 0 of AZD1222 vaccination. The clonotype originates from an adult in good health.

The CDR3 sequence is CASSVFSGGAYGYTF. In nucleotides, the sequence is TGTGCCAGCAGCGTCTTCTCCGGAGGGGCATATGGCTACACCTTC. The rearrangement combines TRBV28 with TRBJ1-2, and the D gene may be TRBD1, 5 bases matching. The germline V gene yields MDHEN for CDR1 and SYDVKM for CDR2. V drops 6 bases and J drops 5 bases, leaving 19 bases in between. The CDR3 goes from the cysteine to the phenylalanine over 15 residues. Here the CDR3 DNA is all that survives: 45 bases in frame from base 1.